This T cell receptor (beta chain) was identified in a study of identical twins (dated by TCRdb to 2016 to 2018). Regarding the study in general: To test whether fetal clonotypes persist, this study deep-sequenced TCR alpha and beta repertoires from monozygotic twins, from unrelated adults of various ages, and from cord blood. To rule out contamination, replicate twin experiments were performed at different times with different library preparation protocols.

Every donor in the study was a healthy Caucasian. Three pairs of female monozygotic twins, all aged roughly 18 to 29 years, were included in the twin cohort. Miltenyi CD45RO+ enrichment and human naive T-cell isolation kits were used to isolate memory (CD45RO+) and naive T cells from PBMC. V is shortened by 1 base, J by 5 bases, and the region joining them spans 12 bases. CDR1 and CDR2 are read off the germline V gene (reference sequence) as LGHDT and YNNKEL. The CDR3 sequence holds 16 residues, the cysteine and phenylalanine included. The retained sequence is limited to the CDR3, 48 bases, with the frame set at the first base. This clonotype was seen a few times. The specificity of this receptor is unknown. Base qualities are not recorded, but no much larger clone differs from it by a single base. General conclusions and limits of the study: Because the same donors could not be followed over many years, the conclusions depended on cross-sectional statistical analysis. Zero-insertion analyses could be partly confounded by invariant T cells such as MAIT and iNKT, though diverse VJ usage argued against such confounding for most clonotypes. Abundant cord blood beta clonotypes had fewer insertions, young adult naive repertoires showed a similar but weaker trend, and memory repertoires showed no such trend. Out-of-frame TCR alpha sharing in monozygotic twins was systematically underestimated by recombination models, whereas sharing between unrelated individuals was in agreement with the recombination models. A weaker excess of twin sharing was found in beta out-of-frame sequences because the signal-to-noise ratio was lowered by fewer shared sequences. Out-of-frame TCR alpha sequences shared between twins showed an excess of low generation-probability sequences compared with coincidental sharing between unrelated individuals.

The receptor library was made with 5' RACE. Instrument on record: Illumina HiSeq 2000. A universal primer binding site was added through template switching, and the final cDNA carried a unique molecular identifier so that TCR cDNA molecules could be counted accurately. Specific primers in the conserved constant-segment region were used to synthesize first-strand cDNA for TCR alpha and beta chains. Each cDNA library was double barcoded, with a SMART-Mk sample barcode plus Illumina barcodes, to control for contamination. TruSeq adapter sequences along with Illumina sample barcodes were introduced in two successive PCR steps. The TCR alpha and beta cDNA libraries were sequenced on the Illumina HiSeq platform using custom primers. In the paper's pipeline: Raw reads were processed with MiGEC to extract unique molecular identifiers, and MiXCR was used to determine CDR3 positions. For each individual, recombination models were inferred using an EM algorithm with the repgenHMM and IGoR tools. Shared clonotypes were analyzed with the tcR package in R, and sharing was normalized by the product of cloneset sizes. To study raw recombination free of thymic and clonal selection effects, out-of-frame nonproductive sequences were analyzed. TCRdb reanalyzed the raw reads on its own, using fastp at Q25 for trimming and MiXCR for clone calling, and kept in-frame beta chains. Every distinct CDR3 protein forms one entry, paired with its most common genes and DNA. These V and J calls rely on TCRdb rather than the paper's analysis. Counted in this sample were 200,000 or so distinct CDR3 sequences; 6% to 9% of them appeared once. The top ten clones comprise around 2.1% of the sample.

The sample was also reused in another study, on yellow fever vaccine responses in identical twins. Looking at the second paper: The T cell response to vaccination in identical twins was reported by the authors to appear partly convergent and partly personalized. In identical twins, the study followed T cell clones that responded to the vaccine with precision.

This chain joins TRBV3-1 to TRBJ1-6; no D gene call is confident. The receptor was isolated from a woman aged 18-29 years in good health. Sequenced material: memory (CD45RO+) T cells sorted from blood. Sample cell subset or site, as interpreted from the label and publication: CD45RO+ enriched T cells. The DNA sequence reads TGTGCCAGCAGCCAAGGGTGGGCCAGAGATAATTCACCCCTCCACTTT. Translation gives CASSQGWARDNSPLHF.